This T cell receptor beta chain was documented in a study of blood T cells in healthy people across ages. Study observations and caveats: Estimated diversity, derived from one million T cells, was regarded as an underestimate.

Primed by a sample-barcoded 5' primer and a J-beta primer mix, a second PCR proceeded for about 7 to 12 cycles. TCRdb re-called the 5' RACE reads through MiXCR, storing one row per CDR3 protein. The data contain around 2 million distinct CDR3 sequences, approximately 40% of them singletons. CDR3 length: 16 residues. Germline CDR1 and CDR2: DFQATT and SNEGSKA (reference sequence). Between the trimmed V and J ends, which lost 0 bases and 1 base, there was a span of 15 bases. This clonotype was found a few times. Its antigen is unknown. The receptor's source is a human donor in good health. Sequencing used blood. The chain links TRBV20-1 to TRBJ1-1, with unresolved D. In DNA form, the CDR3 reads TGCAGTGCTAGAGATCCCACCTCCACACAGAACACTGAAGCTTTCTTT. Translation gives CSARDPTSTQNTEAFF.